What follows are 29 T cell receptor beta chains derived from one specimen sequenced in a study of GPR56 and killer-like receptors on CD4 memory cells. Five CD4+ populations, defined by killer cell lectin-like receptor and GPR56 markers, were sorted by FACS. TCRdb processed the reads again and assigns one entry to each CDR3 protein, with no DNA. This listing includes about 1,400 distinct CDR3 sequences. The sequenced sample consisted of memory CD4+ T cells from blood. The receptor set was obtained from a human donor in good health.

This sequence joins TRBV20-1 and TRBJ1-2. The CDR3 has 16 residues. CDR1 and CDR2 from the germline V gene are DFQATT and SNEGSKA (reference sequence). CDR3 residues: CSARDPLGRDDYGYTF.

By frequency, this clonotype registers medium-sized. The genes are TRBV11-2 and TRBJ2-2; the D gene TCRdb calls, TRBD1, cannot be checked with no DNA. Germline lookup yields CDR1 SGHAT and CDR2 FQNNGV. The CDR3 is made up of 17 amino acids. The chain's CDR3 is CASSQDPGQVGTGELFF.

This chain links TRBV19 with TRBJ2-2; as DNA is missing, the TRBD2 call by TCRdb cannot be tested. CDR3 size: 18 residues. Germline assignment: CDR1 LNHDA and CDR2 SQIVND (reference sequence). CDR3: CAAPPPLAGYPGTGELFF.

The rearrangement joins TRBV6-1 to TRBJ1-1; lacking DNA, the TRBD1 call made by TCRdb goes unchecked. The germline CDR1 and CDR2 sequences are MNHNS and SASEGT. The CDR3 consists of 12 residues. CDR3 amino acids: CASSEGQTEAFF.

The chain carries TRBV20-1 and TRBJ2-3. This CDR3 region has 14 residues. The germline gives CDR1 DFQATT, CDR2 SNEGSKA (reference sequence). CDR3 in amino acids: CSARDRALPDTQYF.

This clonotype is classed as medium-sized by frequency. The V gene is TRBV11-3, the J gene TRBJ1-1; TCRdb's D call, TRBD1, is unchecked because there is no DNA. The CDR3 has 13 residues. Germline CDR1 SGHNT, CDR2 YENEEA. CDR3 residues: CASSPGAGMAAFF.

The V call is TRBV6-6, the J call TRBJ2-3; TCRdb's D call of TRBD1 is untestable without DNA. The CDR3 is 17 residues long. Germline V gene sequence: CDR1 MNHNY, CDR2 SVGAGI (reference sequence). The CDR3 region is CASSYSGQGSGTDTQYF.

The rearrangement joins TRBV2 to TRBJ2-3. The CDR3 is 12 residues long. Per germline, CDR1 SNHLY and CDR2 FYNNEI. This CDR3 is CASSYTADTQYF.

In terms of frequency, this clonotype is large. The V and J genes are TRBV6-5 and TRBJ2-3; lacking DNA, the TRBD1 call made by TCRdb goes unchecked. Germline CDR1 and CDR2: MNHEY and SVGAGI. The CDR3 has 16 residues. The CDR3: CASSYSAPGITDTQYF.

In terms of frequency, this clonotype is large. The V gene is TRBV6-6, the J gene TRBJ2-5; TCRdb's D call, TRBD1, is unchecked because there is no DNA. Germline CDR1 reads MNHNY; CDR2 reads SVGAGI (reference sequence). The CDR3 is 13 residues long. Here the CDR3 reads CASSLPDRGTQYF.

This clonotype is labeled large based on frequency. The rearrangement joins TRBV10-3 to TRBJ1-1. Germline V gene data show CDR1 as ENHRY and CDR2 as SYGVKD. The CDR3 loop spans 14 amino acids. The chain's CDR3 is CAISELGTNTEAFF.

J is TRBJ1-1 and V is TRBV4-3; checking the TCRdb D call of TRBD1 is not possible without DNA. Per germline, CDR1 LGHNA and CDR2 YSLEER. The CDR3 loop spans 16 amino acids. The CDR3 here is CASSQEDREVGTEAFF.

V gene TRBV20-1 combines with J gene TRBJ1-5. The CDR3 has 13 residues. The germline gives CDR1 DFQATT, CDR2 SNEGSKA (reference sequence). CDR3 loop: CSARVGSNQPQHF.

This sequence joins TRBV3-1 and TRBJ1-2; TCRdb returns TRBD1, unconfirmable since there is no DNA. From germline, CDR1 is LGHDT and CDR2 YNNKEL (reference sequence). The CDR3 sequence is 18 residues long. CDR3: CASSQDVSEGGTYYGYTF.

This clonotype is medium-sized by frequency. The rearrangement uses TRBV12-5 and TRBJ2-2; TCRdb gives TRBD1 as the D gene, but with no DNA this cannot be confirmed. The germline V gene has CDR1 LGHNT and CDR2 FRNRAP. The CDR3 contains 14 residues. CDR3: CASGTGSNTGELFF.

By frequency, this clonotype is medium-sized. The chain links TRBV18 to TRBJ1-1. This CDR3 comprises 15 residues. Looked up from germline, CDR1 is KGHSH and CDR2 is LQKENI. CDR3 protein: CASSPQRGLNTEAFF. The variable domain in full, completed from reference TRBV18 and TRBJ1-1, reads NAGVMQNPRHLVRRRGQEARLRCSPMKGHSHVYWYRQLPEEGLKFMVYLQKENIIDESGMPKERFSAEFPKEGPSILRIQQVVRGDSAAYFCASSPQRGLNTEAFFGQGTRLTVV.

The V gene is TRBV12-3 or TRBV12-4, the J gene TRBJ2-3. The CDR3 runs to 16 residues. CDR3 sequence reads: CASSLSGRLNTDTQYF.

Considering frequency, this clonotype is medium-sized (0.01 to 0.1%). V gene TRBV12-3 or TRBV12-4 combines with J gene TRBJ2-3; absent DNA, TCRdb's TRBD1 call cannot be checked. This CDR3 has 11 residues. The CDR3 protein is CASSPLDTQYF.

This sequence joins TRBV27 and TRBJ1-4. Germline values: CDR1 MNHEY, CDR2 SMNVEV (reference sequence). This CDR3 has 13 amino acids. The CDR3 loop reads CASGRGFNEKLFF.

This clonotype is labeled large (0.1 to 1%) based on frequency. The CDR3 here is CASSLNPSGTKETQYF. This rearrangement joins TRBV7-2 to TRBJ2-5; TCRdb's D call, TRBD2, is unchecked because there is no DNA. The CDR3 is made up of 16 amino acids. Germline CDR1 and CDR2: SGHTA and FQGNSA.

The chain couples TRBV2 to TRBJ1-2; TCRdb outputs TRBD1, but without DNA this stays unchecked. The CDR3 totals 15 residues. The germline V gene has CDR1 SNHLY and CDR2 FYNNEI. The CDR3 sequence: CASIAIRDRATGYTF.

Measured by frequency, this clonotype is medium-sized. This rearrangement joins TRBV19 to TRBJ2-5; the D gene TCRdb calls, TRBD2, cannot be checked with no DNA. This CDR3 spans 17 amino acids. Germline CDR1 LNHDA, CDR2 SQIVND (reference sequence). The CDR3: CASSIYAASGGAETQYF.

V usage is TRBV4-2 and J usage is TRBJ1-2. There are 16 residues in the CDR3. Germline V gene data show CDR1 as LGHNA and CDR2 as YNFKEQ. The CDR3 sequence is CASSLTDRTRPYGYTF.

This clonotype counts as medium-sized by frequency. This chain links TRBV6-1 with TRBJ1-3; with no DNA, the TCRdb D assignment of TRBD1 cannot be verified. The CDR3 runs to 17 residues. Germline V CDR1 and CDR2: MNHNS, SASEGT. The CDR3 spells CASSVDRDSLSGNTIYF.

This chain links TRBV2 with TRBJ2-7. Germline CDR1 SNHLY, CDR2 FYNNEI. CDR3 length: 13 amino acids. The CDR3 sequence: CASSGEVSYEQYF.

Its frequency marks this clonotype as medium-sized (0.01 to 0.1%). This chain uses TRBV7-2 with TRBJ1-3; the D call of TRBD1 rests on TCRdb alone, since no DNA is present to check it. The CDR3 runs to 15 residues. In germline, CDR1 is SGHTA, CDR2 FQGNSA. The CDR3 loop reads CASSLEPGRWDTIYF.

This rearrangement joins TRBV20-1 to TRBJ2-5; without DNA, the TCRdb call of TRBD1 cannot be checked. The CDR3 consists of 13 residues. The V gene's germline CDR1 is DFQATT and CDR2 SNEGSKA (reference sequence). CDR3 residues: CSASARETGTQYF.

This clonotype is identified as medium-sized from frequency. The V and J genes are TRBV27 and TRBJ1-2; TCRdb proposes TRBD1, but this gene call is untestable without DNA. CDR3 length equals 13 residues. Germline V CDR1 and CDR2: MNHEY, SMNVEV (reference sequence). This CDR3 reads CASSRDRGGGYTF.

This clonotype ranks as large in terms of frequency. This chain joins TRBV6-2 or TRBV6-3 and TRBJ2-1. The CDR3 loop spans 15 amino acids. CDR1 and CDR2 (germline): MNHEY, SVGEGT. CDR3 protein: CASRLAGGSYNEQFF.